The text below deals with one TCR beta chain. This entry belongs to a study of shared clonotypes between healthy human individuals. The data were produced by immunoSEQ multiplex PCR, yet TCRdb's version contains in-frame clones alone and is incomplete. The table includes about 560,000 clones, around 80% detected once. Germline CDR1 and CDR2: SGHVS and FNYEAQ. The CDR3 runs 15 residues. With 4 bases removed from V and 4 bases from J, the gap between germline ends came to 14 bases. The donors were adults (healthy and HIV-negative) with no recent acute infections or vaccinations. There were only Caucasian adults among the donors, and all lived in Nashville, Tennessee. The unsorted samples had roughly 86 million PBMCs used for genomic DNA.

The sequence came from a middle-aged woman in good health. Some clones in this sample may be carry-over from other donors' samples. The sample consisted of PBMCs. J is TRBJ1-3 and V is TRBV7-6; maybe TRBD1 (6 bases). The CDR3 DNA sequence: TGTGCCAGCAGCTCTCTCGACAGGCTGGGAAACACCATATATTTT. It codes for CASSSLDRLGNTIYF.